The rows below give T cell receptor beta chains drawn from one sample of a study of blood T cell repertoires in COVID-19. The table came from immunoSEQ multiplex PCR; TCRdb's copy has only in-frame clones and leaves some out. The sample yields around 300,000 clones, 75% to 90% seen once. The sample consisted of peripheral blood. Receptors originate from a woman in her forties who had recovered from COVID-19. The conserved cysteine and the conserved F or W are not part of the CDR3 here. Clone size, where shown, is once, few, many, or a class for clones that have expanded.

clone size: -
V gene: TRBV7-9
J gene: TRBJ1-1
CDR3 protein: ASSEQGQPYGEAF

clone size: -
V gene: TRBV7-5
J gene: TRBJ2-6
CDR3 protein: VRSLSSVKTGTHWSSGANVLT

clone size: -
V gene: TRBV5-6
J gene: TRBJ1-4
CDR3 protein: ASSLAGANEKLF

clone size: many
V gene: TRBV5-1
J gene: TRBJ2-7
CDR3 protein: ASSPRDTEGQY

clone size: -
V gene: TRBV15
J gene: TRBJ2-6
CDR3 protein: ATSRDRMGANVLT

clone size: -
V gene: TRBV7-6
J gene: TRBJ2-2
CDR3 protein: ASSLVAVDTGELF

clone size: -
V gene: TRBV3-1/TRBV3-2
J gene: TRBJ1-6
CDR3 protein: ASSQGGGRENSPLH

clone size: -
V gene: TRBV7-3
J gene: TRBJ2-1
CDR3 protein: ASSLAGDYNEQF

clone size: -
V gene: TRBV5-1
J gene: TRBJ1-3
CDR3 protein: ASSLAITGNGNTIY

clone size: -
V gene: TRBV5-1
J gene: TRBJ2-7
CDR3 protein: ASSPGTSGLQY

clone size: few
V gene: TRBV5-6
J gene: TRBJ2-5
CDR3 protein: ASSLRLAGAVGKETQY

clone size: once
V gene: TRBV5-1
J gene: TRBJ2-5
CDR3 protein: ASSIASVGQETQY

clone size: few
V gene: TRBV6-5
J gene: TRBJ2-7
CDR3 protein: ASSYGLSYEQY

clone size: -
V gene: TRBV2
J gene: TRBJ1-4
CDR3 protein: ASRVYNEKLF